This T cell receptor beta chain comes out of a study of blood T cell repertoires in COVID-19 (dated by TCRdb to the early 2020s). For context, the study as a whole: Samples covering the acute and convalescent phases of COVID-19 were provided by collaborators in the United States, Italy and Spain. The material from the prospective study consisted of cDNA or gDNA derived from T cells, B-cell-depleted T cells, or PBMCs. The dataset comprised deeply sampled blood TCRbeta repertoires from subjects exposed to, actively infected with, or recovered from COVID-19. The repertoires were released in a freely available public database intended as a resource for research on the immune response to SARS-CoV-2. The samples were drawn from the first 160 participants of the ongoing ImmuneRACE study and from some 1,300 subjects provided by 6 global collaborators. Sample metadata almost always included a de-identified subject ID, COVID-19 status, age in years and sex. Where available, HLA class I and class II types were taken from metadata supplied by the sample provider and were not determined by assay-based typing. What the authors observed across the whole study: The amount of clinical and demographic metadata varied by source and participant and was provided uncurated.

Whole blood was collected in K2EDTA tubes by collaborating institutions according to the institutions' own protocols. For TCRbeta analysis, collaborator samples were shipped as frozen whole blood, as isolated PBMCs, or as DNA extracted from either sample type. Concerning this clone itself: Its specific antigen is unknown. Within one base of it there is no much larger clone, and no base qualities were kept.

From the germline V gene, CDR1 is MGHRA and CDR2 is YSYEKL. The CDR3 numbers 17 residues from cysteine through phenylalanine. This entry keeps only the CDR3 DNA: 51 bases, framed from base 1. V has 1 base trimmed and J has 3 bases trimmed; junction bases matching no gene number 4. TCRbeta CDR3 regions were amplified from genomic DNA by means of the immunoSEQ Assay, a bias-controlled multiplex PCR. The authors' pipeline ran thus. The number of nucleated cells in each sample was estimated from the amplification of reference gene primers within the assay. To quantify the absolute abundance of each unique TCRbeta CDR3 rearrangement, sequence reads were collapsed and filtered. Productive Simpson clonality was computed per sample as the square root of Simpson's diversity index over productive rearrangements. Drawn from immuneACCESS, this table holds only the in-frame rearrangements with V and J called that TCRdb kept. Clones are partly lost; checked studies trace under half to an unresolved V gene and leave the rest unexplained. The DNA was the basis for D and trimming; V, J and clone size are from that table. This sample is represented by tens of thousands of clones; 88% of them were singletons. Of the sample, just under 7.5% is held by the ten largest clones.

Sequenced: peripheral blood. The TCR sequence derives from a man aged 70 or older with acute or convalescent COVID-19. The rearranged chain carries TRBV4-1 and TRBJ2-3; TRBD2 aligns with 13 central bases. The CDR3 protein sequence reads: CASSQVGTSGETDTQYF. The DNA sequence is as follows: TGCGCCAGCAGCCAAGTTGGGACTAGCGGGGAAACAGATACGCAGTATTTT.